This TCR beta chain was recorded in a study of shared clonotypes between healthy human individuals. Overall study context: Contributing individuals were a couple of females and a few males aged 18 to 49. CD4 naive and memory got three plates each, CD8 naive two, CD8 memory one. Study conclusions and caveats: Read depth was anticipated to influence clonotype sharing among donors.

Naive CD4+ cells were CD45RA-selected; the remaining cells were memory. Trimming removed 4 bases at V and 4 bases at J, with 12 bases between. Germline V gene sequence: CDR1 SGDLS, CDR2 YYNGEE. CDR3 length equals 14 residues. Assay: immunoSEQ multiplex PCR; the TCRdb copy retains only in-frame clones and omits some. The repertoire includes 2 million to 2.5 million clones, roughly 94% of them detected once, and under 0.15% sits in the top ten. With respect to this clone: Its antigen remains unidentified.

The rearrangement joins TRBV9 to TRBJ1-3; D is perhaps TRBD1 (6 bases). Sequenced input: naive CD4+ T cells sorted from blood. Documented subset: CD45RA+ positively selected. The receptor's source is a man aged 18 to 30 in good health. In DNA form, the CDR3 reads TGTGCCAGCAGCAGAGCAGGGGACGGAAACACCATATATTTT. Encoded protein: CASSRAGDGNTIYF. Variable domain in full (rest from reference TRBV9 and TRBJ1-3): DSGVTQTPKHLITATGQRVTLRCSPRSGDLSVYWYQQSLDQGLQFLIQYYNGEERAKGNILERFSAQQFPDLHSELNLSSLELGDSALYFCASSRAGDGNTIYFGEGSWLTVV.